The next 25 T cell receptor beta chains were all read from a single sample in a study of OX40 agonist ivuxolimab in advanced cancers. Produced via immunoSEQ multiplex PCR; TCRdb's table is partial and in-frame only. The data contain roughly 86,000 clones, about 93% of them singletons. The sequenced sample was CD4+ or CD8+ T cells sorted from blood, obtained in a trial of the OX40 agonist ivuxolimab. The receptors derive from an adult with an advanced solid tumor such as melanoma, head and neck, liver or kidney cancer.

The chain employs TRBV7-2 and TRBJ1-1; maybe TRBD1 (5 bases). The CDR3 length is 13 residues. V shed 1 base and J shed 11 bases, with 14 bases lying between them. The germline V gene encodes CDR1 SGHTA and CDR2 FQGNSA. The CDR3 sequence: CASSLVGTGIAFF. The CDR3, as DNA: TGTGCCAGCAGCTTAGTCGGGACCGGGATCGCTTTCTTT.

The genes are TRBV5-5 and TRBJ2-7, with D possibly matching TRBD1 (5 bases). V gave up 5 bases and J gave up 4 bases, with 10 bases separating them. This CDR3 region has 12 residues. CDR1 and CDR2 from the germline V gene are SGHKS and YYEKEE (reference sequence). CDR3 nucleotides: TGTGCCAGCAGGTATCCAGGGTACGAGCAGTACTTC. Its protein product is CASRYPGYEQYF.

The chain couples TRBV14 to TRBJ1-2; no firm D call. The CDR3 totals 16 residues. Trimming stripped 4 bases from V and 5 bases from J, with 20 bases between. From germline, CDR1 is SGHDN and CDR2 FVKESK. The CDR3 DNA reads as TGTGCCAGCAGCCCTCGGTACGGGTCTGTGGGGTATGGCTACACCTTC. Residues: CASSPRYGSVGYGYTF.

This chain links TRBV5-6 with TRBJ1-3; tentatively, D is TRBD1 (6 bases). V lost 4 bases, J lost 0 bases, and 11 bases lay in between. CDR3 length: 15 amino acids. Germline CDR1 and CDR2: SGHDT and YYEEEE. The chain's CDR3 is CASSKDSYSGNTIYF. The CDR3, as DNA: TGTGCCAGCAGCAAGGACAGCTACTCTGGAAACACCATATATTTT.

V and J are TRBV7-9 and TRBJ1-5; maybe TRBD1 (5 bases). Trimming removed 4 bases from V and 4 bases from J, with 8 bases in between. The CDR3 contains 13 residues. Germline loops: CDR1 SEHNR, CDR2 FQNEAQ (reference sequence). The CDR3 spells CASSSQENQPQHF. The DNA for the CDR3 is TGTGCCAGCAGCTCACAGGAAAATCAGCCCCAGCATTTT.

This chain's CDR3 is CASSRISWSQETQYF. In nucleotides, the CDR3 is TGTGCCAGCAGCCGAATTTCATGGAGTCAAGAGACCCAGTACTTC. The rearrangement links TRBV7-9 to TRBJ2-5; D ambiguous. Trimming stripped 5 bases from V and 2 bases from J, with 15 bases between. CDR1 is SEHNR and CDR2 is FQNEAQ in the germline V gene (reference sequence). CDR3 length: 15 residues.

The chain links TRBV30 to TRBJ2-5, with 10 bases matching TRBD2. V gave up 2 bases and J gave up 4 bases; unmatched junction bases: 7. This CDR3 spans 15 amino acids. The germline V gene encodes CDR1 GTSNPN and CDR2 SVGIG (reference sequence). CDR3 nucleotide sequence: TGTGCCTGGAGTTCCCAGCTAGCGGGAGCAGAGACCCAGTACTTC. Encoded protein: CAWSSQLAGAETQYF.

The genes are TRBV11-2 and TRBJ2-7, with TRBD1 identical over 8 bases. The CDR3 has 16 amino acids. With V trimmed by 7 bases and J by 0 bases, 11 bases remained unmatched. Germline assignment: CDR1 SGHAT and CDR2 FQNNGV. CDR3 sequence: CASNRLTGVSSYEQYF. DNA for the CDR3: TGTGCCAGCAACCGACTGACAGGGGTCAGCTCCTACGAGCAGTACTTC.

This chain joins TRBV5-1 and TRBJ1-1; D is possibly TRBD1 (6 bases). Germline lookup yields CDR1 SGHRS and CDR2 YFSETQ. Trimming removed 4 bases from V and 1 base from J, with 14 bases in between. CDR3 length: 15 amino acids. The CDR3 here is CASSPGQTWNTEAFF. CDR3 DNA: TGCGCCAGCAGCCCAGGACAGACTTGGAACACTGAAGCTTTCTTT. Complete variable domain (other parts from reference TRBV5-1 and TRBJ1-1): KAGVTQTPRYLIKTRGQQVTLSCSPISGHRSVSWYQQTPGQGLQFLFEYFSETQRNKGNFPGRFSGRQFSNSRSEMNVSTLELGDSALYLCASSPGQTWNTEAFFGQGTRLTVV.

As concerns this clone: The same CDR3 can be traced to other DNA sequences in this sample. The gene calls are TRBV19 and TRBJ2-2; unclear D gene. Germline assignment: CDR1 LNHDA and CDR2 SQIVND (reference sequence). V lost 2 bases to trimming and J lost 1 base, with 8 bases between them. The CDR3 runs to 15 residues. CDR3 sequence: CASSIPGRNTGELFF. CDR3 coding DNA: TGTGCCAGTAGTATACCGGGCCGGAACACCGGGGAGCTGTTTTTT.

The chain's CDR3 is CASSLAGGELFF. CDR3 bases: TGTGCCAGCAGCTTAGCTGGCGGGGAGCTGTTTTTT. The V gene is TRBV7-2, the J gene TRBJ2-2, with D unclear. CDR3 length equals 12 residues. Germline-derived CDR1 and CDR2 are SGHTA and FQGNSA. The V gene lost 0 bases and the J gene lost 7 bases, with 3 bases spanning the gap.

The genes are TRBV25-1 and TRBJ2-5; D perhaps matches TRBD2 (5 bases). The CDR3 runs to 13 residues. Trimming cost V 6 bases and J 4 bases, with 12 bases left between them. CDR1 is MGHDK, CDR2 SYGVNS, per germline. CDR3 nucleotides: TGTGCCAGCAGCGAGGGTTCCCCAGAGACCCAGTACTTC. Translated: CASSEGSPETQYF.

J is TRBJ1-6 and V is TRBV7-9, with TRBD1 identical over 7 bases. Trimming at V came to 5 bases and at J to 6 bases, leaving 4 bases not matched to a gene. This CDR3 spans 14 amino acids. Germline V CDR1 and CDR2: SEHNR, FQNEAQ (reference sequence). The DNA of the CDR3 is TGTGCCAGCAGCCCGGGACAGTTTAATTCACCCCTCCACTTT. It translates to CASSPGQFNSPLHF.

The V and J genes are TRBV28 and TRBJ2-3; D is ambiguous. Between the trimmed V and J ends, which lost 8 bases and 4 bases, there was a span of 10 bases. Germline loops: CDR1 MDHEN, CDR2 SYDVKM. This CDR3 spans 12 amino acids. CDR3 amino acids: CASGSLSDTQYF. The CDR3 DNA reads as TGTGCCAGCGGTTCCCTTTCAGATACGCAGTATTTT.

This chain joins TRBV7-9 and TRBJ2-7; D remains unclear. CDR1 is SEHNR, CDR2 FQNEAQ, per germline (reference sequence). The V and J ends lost 5 bases and 3 bases respectively, with 8 bases between them. This CDR3 comprises 12 residues. The CDR3 nucleotides are TGTGCCAGCAGCCAAACCAGCTACGAGCAGTACTTC. Translating gives CASSQTSYEQYF.

The chain has TRBV19 and TRBJ2-5; TRBD2 matches at 10 bases. The CDR3 runs 15 residues. The germline V gene has CDR1 LNHDA and CDR2 SQIVND (reference sequence). The junction had 8 bases not matched to a gene; V was cut back by 6 bases and J by 4 bases. The CDR3 nucleotides read TGTGCCAGTAGCGGGCTAGCGGGAGCTGCAGAGACCCAGTACTTC. This sequence encodes CASSGLAGAAETQYF. Together with reference TRBV19 and TRBJ2-5, the CDR3 gives the full variable domain: DGGITQSPKYLFRKEGQNVTLSCEQNLNHDAMYWYRQDPGQGLRLIYYSQIVNDFQKGDIAEGYSVSREKKESFPLTVTSAQKNPTAFYLCASSGLAGAAETQYFGPGTRLLVL.

This clone was picked up one time. Here the CDR3 reads CASSFPDRADTIYF. CDR3 sequence (DNA): TGTGCCAGCAGCTTCCCCGACAGGGCGGACACCATATATTTT. The V call is TRBV7-3, the J call TRBJ1-3, with 7 bases lining up with TRBD1. Germline V gene sequence: CDR1 SGHTA, CDR2 FQGTGA. With 3 bases clipped from V and 8 bases from J, the junction kept 7 bases outside the gene matches. The length of the CDR3 is 14 residues.

The V call is TRBV18, the J call TRBJ2-7; maybe TRBD2 (6 bases). The ends were cut back, 3 bases at V and 4 bases at J, with 16 bases in the middle. Germline CDR1 and CDR2: KGHSH and LQKENI. The length of the CDR3 is 15 residues. The DNA for the CDR3 is TGTGCCAGCTCACCTCGTAATGCCGGAGGGTACGAGCAGTACTTC. Its translation: CASSPRNAGGYEQYF.

The chain employs TRBV19 and TRBJ1-2; possible D gene TRBD1, 5 bases. The V and J ends lost 6 bases and 6 bases respectively, with 17 bases between them. CDR1 and CDR2 (germline): LNHDA, SQIVND (reference sequence). The CDR3 length is 14 residues. CDR3 amino acids: CASSPRVLLDGYTF. In DNA form, the CDR3 reads TGTGCCAGTAGCCCCAGGGTTCTTTTGGATGGCTACACCTTC. The full variable domain, rest sourced from reference TRBV19 and TRBJ1-2, is DGGITQSPKYLFRKEGQNVTLSCEQNLNHDAMYWYRQDPGQGLRLIYYSQIVNDFQKGDIAEGYSVSREKKESFPLTVTSAQKNPTAFYLCASSPRVLLDGYTFGSGTRLTVV.

The rearrangement uses TRBV10-3 and TRBJ2-5, with D possibly called TRBD1 or TRBD2 (5 bases each). The DNA end is a closer match to TRBJ2-7, so the J assignment may be wrong. This CDR3 region has 12 residues. CDR1 and CDR2 (germline): ENHRY, SYGVKD. The CDR3 spells CAISWGSYEQYF. In DNA, the CDR3 is TGTGCCATCAGCTGGGGGTCCTACGAGCAGTACTTC.

The chain has TRBV11-1 and TRBJ1-1; unclear D gene. Trimming shortened V by 3 bases and J by 4 bases, and 3 bases separated the two germline ends. Per the germline V gene, CDR1 is SGHAT and CDR2 is FQDESV (reference sequence). This CDR3 comprises 11 residues. This CDR3 reads CASSFITEAFF. CDR3 bases: TGTGCCAGCAGCTTTATCACTGAAGCTTTCTTT.

The chain links TRBV7-2 to TRBJ2-1; 7 bases are a match to TRBD2. Germline loops: CDR1 SGHTA, CDR2 FQGNSA. The V segment lost 1 base and the J segment 5 bases; nucleotides outside the gene matches: 8. The CDR3 contains 16 residues. The CDR3 DNA reads as TGTGCCAGCAGCTTAGATCCCCAGCGGGGCCACAATGAGCAGTTCTTC. Its protein is CASSLDPQRGHNEQFF.

The gene calls are TRBV9 and TRBJ2-1; either TRBD1 or TRBD2 may fit D (6 bases each). CDR3 size: 15 residues. Germline CDR1 reads SGDLS; CDR2 reads YYNGEE. Trimming removed 3 bases from V and 0 bases from J, with 10 bases in between. CDR3 loop: CASSEGGTSYNEQFF. CDR3 bases: TGTGCCAGCAGCGAGGGGGGTACCTCCTACAATGAGCAGTTCTTC.

Written as DNA, the CDR3 is TGTGCCAGCAGCTTTCAGGGACTAGCGGCGGATACGCAGTATTTT. Translation: CASSFQGLAADTQYF. This rearrangement joins TRBV7-9 to TRBJ2-3, with 11 bases matching TRBD2. The CDR3 has 15 residues. V lost 3 bases to trimming and J lost 6 bases; unmatched junction nucleotides: 5. Germline CDR1 is SEHNR and CDR2 is FQNEAQ (reference sequence).

The V and J genes are TRBV19 and TRBJ1-5; 7 bases agree with TRBD1. Germline V CDR1 and CDR2: LNHDA, SQIVND (reference sequence). After removal of 4 bases from V and 7 bases from J, the junction contained 4 bases not matched to a gene. There are 13 residues in the CDR3. The CDR3 protein is CASSRDRDQPQHF. The CDR3 DNA reads TGTGCCAGTAGTAGAGACAGGGACCAGCCCCAGCATTTT.